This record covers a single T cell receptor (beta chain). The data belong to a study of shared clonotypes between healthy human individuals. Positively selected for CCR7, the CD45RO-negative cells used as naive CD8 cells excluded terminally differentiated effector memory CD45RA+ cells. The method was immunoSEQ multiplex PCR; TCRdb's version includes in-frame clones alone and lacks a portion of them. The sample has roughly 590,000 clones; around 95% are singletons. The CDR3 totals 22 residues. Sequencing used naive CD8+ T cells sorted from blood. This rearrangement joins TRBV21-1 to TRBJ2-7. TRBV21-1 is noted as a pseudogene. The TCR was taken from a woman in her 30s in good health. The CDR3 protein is CASSKKTGDRGQRASPSNEQYF. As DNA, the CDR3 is TGTGCCAGCAGCAAAAAGACGGGGGACCGGGGGCAGAGGGCTAGCCCCTCCAACGAGCAGTACTTC.